The T cell receptor beta chain under discussion was sequenced for a study of blood T cells in healthy people across ages. Of note for this clonotype: Antigen unknown.

Study-wide results and caveats: Using unsorted PBMCs precluded a conclusive naive versus antigen-experienced comparison.

Next came a second PCR, run for roughly 6 to 11 cycles, which used a sample-barcoded 5' primer along with a J-beta primer mix. One entry per CDR3 protein, called by TCRdb with MiXCR from the 5' RACE reads. The table includes about 780,000 distinct CDR3 sequences, around 68% detected once. This CDR3 comprises 17 residues. The germline CDR1 and CDR2 sequences are ENHRY and SYGVKD. V lost 0 bases to trimming and J lost 5 bases; unmatched junction nucleotides: 8. This TCR derives from a man aged 25 to 40 in good health. The chain employs TRBV10-3 and TRBJ2-5; 11 nucleotides align to TRBD1. Sequenced: blood. The CDR3 loop reads CAISESLGTGGLETQYF. Here the CDR3 DNA reads TGTGCCATCAGTGAGTCATTGGGGACAGGGGGATTGGAGACCCAGTACTTC.